The 4 T cell receptor beta chains below were found in one sample sequenced in a study of response to subunit inactivated influenza vaccine (dated by TCRdb to about 2018). Libraries were built with RT-PCR. The instrument given in TCRdb is Illumina HiSeq 2500. TCRdb cleaned the public reads at Q25 with fastp, built clones with MiXCR and kept in-frame beta chains. Here each entry gathers all rows of one CDR3 protein and keeps the most common genes and DNA. The sample includes about 570,000 distinct CDR3 sequences, with about 11% observed a single time. The top ten hold roughly 11% of the sample. A further study also used this sample, focusing on T cells expressing NK-cell markers. The second publication reports: TCR beta cDNA libraries were made by 5'RACE template switching that added a universal primer site and unique molecular identifiers.

The sequenced sample was PBMCs from blood, obtained on the day of vaccination. These receptors were obtained from a man aged 50-59 years who received an inactivated influenza vaccine. Donor details come from another sample of the same person, matched by shared clones.

The chain is built from TRBV29-1 and TRBJ2-2; D ambiguous. Germline loops: CDR1 SQVTM, CDR2 ANQGSEA. The CDR3 has 15 amino acids. Trimming stripped 5 bases from V and 0 bases from J, with 13 bases between. CDR3 in amino acids: CSVSPQSANTGELFF. Written as DNA, the CDR3 is TGCAGCGTTTCCCCACAGAGCGCGAACACCGGGGAGCTGTTTTTT.

The table lists this clonotype with a few counts. CDR3 nucleotide sequence: TGTGCCAGCAGCCAAGATACGGGGACGAAGAATCCCTATGGCTACACCTTC. Protein product: CASSQDTGTKNPYGYTF. The rearrangement uses TRBV4-2 and TRBJ1-2; D possibly corresponds to TRBD1 (5 bases). Germline V gene data show CDR1 as LGHNA and CDR2 as YNFKEQ. CDR3 length: 17 residues. Trimming removed 0 bases at V and 4 bases at J, with 18 bases between.

This clonotype showed up just a few times. The genes are TRBV7-6 and TRBJ2-5; a possible D gene is TRBD2 (5 bases). Germline V lookup: CDR1 SGHVS, CDR2 FNYEAQ. This CDR3 spans 16 amino acids. V gave up 1 base and J gave up 8 bases, with 20 bases separating them. CDR3 amino acids: CASSLGAAVQGSTQYF. The CDR3 DNA sequence: TGTGCCAGCAGCTTAGGAGCGGCTGTCCAAGGAAGCACCCAGTACTTC.

CDR3 DNA: TGTGCCAGCAGTTACTCGGTAGGCGGTAACTATGGCTACACCTTC. This gives the protein CASSYSVGGNYGYTF. This chain links TRBV6-2 or TRBV6-3 with TRBJ1-2; D call uncertain. V lost 0 bases and J lost 1, with 9 bases in between. The length of the CDR3 is 15 residues. Germline V gives CDR1 MNHEY, CDR2 SVGEGT.